The T cell receptor beta chain described here comes from a study of identical twins. There are 13 residues in the CDR3. The germline V gene has CDR1 MNHEY and CDR2 SMNVEV (reference sequence). About this clonotype: This may arise from a read error, as a much more abundant clone is one base away.

A single record per CDR3 protein comes from TCRdb applying MiXCR to the 5' RACE reads. The sample has about 690,000 distinct CDR3 sequences; 6% to 6.5% are singletons. Material: naive T cells sorted from blood. The chain couples TRBV27 to TRBJ2-7; D is possibly TRBD2 (6 bases). The closer fit of TRBJ2-1 to the DNA end suggests the J call may be wrong. This receptor was taken from a man between 18 and 29 years old in good health. For the CDR3, the DNA is TGTGCCAGCAGCGCGGCGGGGCCCTACGAGCAGTTCTTC. The encoded protein is CASSAAGPYEQFF.